The 18 T cell receptor beta chains reported below all come from one sample, sequenced in a study of shared clonotypes between healthy human individuals. Sequencing was performed with immunoSEQ multiplex PCR; in TCRdb, only in-frame clones are kept and a portion is missing. The table records approximately 1,000,000 clones, approximately 75% of them present only once. Sequenced input: memory CD4+ T cells from PBMCs. Documented subset: CD45RA-negative fraction. These receptor sequences come from a man younger than 30 in good health. Some clones in this sample may be carry-over from other donors' samples.

The CDR3 DNA sequence: TGCGCCAGCAGCCTTGGGGCACCTACTAACTATGGCTACACCTTC. It yields the protein CASSLGAPTNYGYTF. The chain recombines TRBV5-1 with TRBJ1-2, with TRBD1 as a possible D gene (5 bases). The CDR3 has 15 residues. CDR1 is SGHRS and CDR2 is YFSETQ in the germline V gene. V lost 4 bases, J lost 0 bases, and 13 bases lay in between.

V gene TRBV7-9 combines with J gene TRBJ2-3; D unresolved. CDR1 and CDR2 from the germline V gene are SEHNR and FQNEAQ (reference sequence). V gave up 4 bases and J gave up 3 bases, with 14 bases separating them. CDR3 length: 15 residues. CDR3 amino acids: CASSWHPQGTDTQYF. The CDR3 coding sequence is TGTGCCAGCAGCTGGCATCCCCAAGGGACAGATACGCAGTATTTT.

The chain has TRBV30 and TRBJ1-1; 9 bases map to TRBD1. The CDR3 sequence is 10 residues long. The V gene's germline CDR1 is GTSNPN and CDR2 SVGIG (reference sequence). The CDR3 region is CGTGVTEAFF. CDR3 nucleotide sequence: TGTGGGACAGGGGTGACTGAAGCTTTCTTT.

The chain recombines TRBV5-1 with TRBJ2-5, with TRBD1 matching over 11 bases. Looked up from germline, CDR1 is SGHRS and CDR2 is YFSETQ. The CDR3 extends over 15 amino acids. With 4 bases clipped from V and 2 bases from J, the junction kept 4 bases outside the gene matches. CDR3 coding DNA: TGCGCCAGCAGCAACGGACAGGGGGCTCAAGAGACCCAGTACTTC. Its protein product is CASSNGQGAQETQYF.

A single count supports this clone. This rearrangement joins TRBV11-2 to TRBJ1-2; possible D gene TRBD1, 5 bases. Germline V gene lookup returns CDR1 SGHAT and CDR2 FQNNGV. The CDR3 consists of 16 residues. The germline V and J ends were trimmed by 0 bases and 4 bases, with 15 bases remaining between them. CDR3 amino acids: CASSLDWGIVPYGYTF. In DNA, the CDR3 is TGTGCCAGCAGCTTAGATTGGGGGATTGTCCCCTATGGCTACACCTTC. The whole variable domain, remainder taken from reference TRBV11-2 and TRBJ1-2, is EAGVAQSPRYKIIEKRQSVAFWCNPISGHATLYWYQQILGQGPKLLIQFQNNGVVDDSQLPKDRFSAERLKGVDSTLKIQPAKLEDSAVYLCASSLDWGIVPYGYTFGSGTRLTVV.

The chain carries TRBV10-1 and TRBJ2-7; no reliable D call. Deletions cut 2 bases from V and 3 bases from J, with 11 bases between. The germline V gene encodes CDR1 WNHNN and CDR2 SYGVQD (reference sequence). CDR3 length: 14 amino acids. The CDR3 is CASSEGLIGYEQYF. CDR3 coding DNA: TGCGCCAGCAGTGAGGGGTTAATTGGCTACGAGCAGTACTTC.

V usage is TRBV4-3 and J usage is TRBJ2-1; 9 nucleotides agree with TRBD2. The V and J ends lost 1 base and 7 bases, in that order; junction bases with no gene match: 8. This CDR3 is built from 16 residues. CDR1 LGHNA and CDR2 YSLEER come from the germline V gene. CDR3 coding DNA: TGCGCCAGCAGCCAAGTAGCGGGAGAGGGTGGGAATGAGCAGTTCTTC. Amino acid sequence: CASSQVAGEGGNEQFF.

This rearrangement joins TRBV10-3 to TRBJ1-4; 8 bases line up with TRBD1. The germline V gene encodes CDR1 ENHRY and CDR2 SYGVKD. The CDR3 has 14 residues. The J segment lost 11 bases and the V segment lost 3 bases, leaving 8 bases of the junction unmatched. The CDR3 coding sequence is TGTGCCATCAGTGAATATGACAGGGGCGGGAAACTGTTTTTT. Its translation: CAISEYDRGGKLFF.

As for this clone: This same CDR3 is encoded by further DNA sequences in the sample. The chain combines TRBV9 with TRBJ2-5; D not certain. Trimming removed 0 bases at V and 5 bases at J, with 8 bases between. Germline values: CDR1 SGDLS, CDR2 YYNGEE. The length of the CDR3 is 13 residues. CDR3 in DNA: TGTGCCAGCAGCGTAGACCAAGGGGAGACCCAGTACTTC. Its protein is CASSVDQGETQYF.

The rearrangement uses TRBV29-1 and TRBJ2-6; D gene unclear. The CDR3 contains 14 residues. The germline CDR1 and CDR2 sequences are SQVTM and ANQGSEA. Trimming shortened V by 4 bases and J by 0 bases, and 7 bases separated the two germline ends. This CDR3 reads CSVAWSSGANVLTF. The CDR3 coding sequence is TGCAGCGTTGCTTGGAGCTCTGGGGCCAACGTCCTGACTTTC.

This clone was recorded only once. The junction differs from germline at one of its ends, possibly a read error. This chain joins TRBV10-1 and TRBJ2-7; TRBD1 agrees at 12 bases. Germline CDR1 and CDR2: WNHNN and SYGVQD (reference sequence). The CDR3 has 15 amino acids. The CDR3 DNA follows: TGCGCCAGCAGTGAGCCGGGACAGGGGGCCTATGAGCAGTACTTC. Translation: CASSEPGQGAYEQYF.

The chain carries TRBV28 and TRBJ1-2; 7 bases line up with TRBD1. This CDR3 comprises 14 residues. J lost 2 bases, V lost 3 bases, and 3 bases had no gene match. Germline V gives CDR1 MDHEN, CDR2 SYDVKM. The CDR3, as DNA: TGTGCCAGCAGTTTCTGGGACAGCAACTATGGCTACACCTTC. This codes for CASSFWDSNYGYTF.

The CDR3 sequence is CASSLDGSNYGYTF. The CDR3, as DNA: TGCGCCAGCAGCTTGGACGGGTCTAACTATGGCTACACCTTC. The chain has TRBV5-1 and TRBJ1-2; D remains unclear. Germline CDR1 and CDR2: SGHRS and YFSETQ. V dropped 0 bases and J dropped 0 bases, with 6 bases sitting between them. The CDR3 consists of 14 residues.

The chain carries TRBV7-2 and TRBJ2-5; TRBD2 agrees at 7 bases. CDR3 size: 15 residues. Unmatched junction bases numbered 6, after V lost 0 bases and J lost 5 bases. Germline CDR1 is SGHTA and CDR2 is FQGNSA. CDR3 nucleotides: TGTGCCAGCAGCTTAGCGAGTGGGAGGGTTGAGACCCAGTACTTC. This translates into CASSLASGRVETQYF.

Details on this clone: Other DNA sequences in the sample encode the same CDR3. This chain links TRBV18 with TRBJ2-3; TRBD2 might be the D (5 bases). Germline CDR1 KGHSH, CDR2 LQKENI. The V and J ends lost 3 bases and 5 bases respectively, with 6 bases between them. This CDR3 is 12 amino acids long. The CDR3 DNA reads TGTGCCAGCTCACCCGAGGGAGATACGCAGTATTTT. Translation: CASSPEGDTQYF.

V is TRBV10-1 and J is TRBJ2-5; 12 positions match TRBD2. V lost 7 bases to trimming and J lost 0 bases; unmatched junction nucleotides: 9. CDR1 and CDR2 from the germline V gene are WNHNN and SYGVQD (reference sequence). The CDR3 sequence is 17 residues long. In DNA, the CDR3 is TGCGCCAGCACCCGGACTAGCGGGATAAAAAACCAAGAGACCCAGTACTTC. Residues: CASTRTSGIKNQETQYF.

This clone has only one observation. One base separates it from a far larger clone, so it is likely a read error. The rearrangement uses TRBV10-1 and TRBJ1-1; TRBD1 is a possible D gene (6 bases). The CDR3 length is 14 residues. V dropped 6 bases and J dropped 0 bases, with 11 bases sitting between them. Germline V gene sequence: CDR1 WNHNN, CDR2 SYGVQD (reference sequence). The CDR3 here is CASSFDRMNTEAFF. CDR3 coding DNA: TGCGCCAGCAGCTTCGACAGGATGAACACTGAAGCTTTCTTT.

CDR3 in amino acids: CASSPIRAPGDIQYF. Written as DNA, the CDR3 is TGTGCCAGCAGCCCGATCCGGGCCCCAGGGGACATTCAGTACTTC. This sequence joins TRBV2 and TRBJ2-4; tentative D call: TRBD1 (6 bases). The germline V gene encodes CDR1 SNHLY and CDR2 FYNNEI. The V and J ends lost 6 bases and 8 bases respectively, with 20 bases between them. The CDR3 loop spans 15 amino acids. The full variable domain, in which reference TRBV2 and TRBJ2-4 provide the parts outside the CDR3, is EPEVTQTPSHQVTQMGQEVILRCVPISNHLYFYWYRQILGQKVEFLVSFYNNEISEKSEIFDDQFSVERPDGSNFTLKIRSTKLEDSAMYFCASSPIRAPGDIQYFGAGTRLSVL.